This is a list of T cell receptor beta chains from one sample in a study of blood T cell repertoires in COVID-19. TCRdb keeps only in-frame clones here, not all; method: immunoSEQ multiplex PCR. The table lists some 350,000 clones, around 82% of them singletons, with 2.5% to 3% in the top ten. Sequencing was performed on peripheral blood. These receptor sequences come from a man younger than 45 with active or convalescent COVID-19. The CDR3 runs from the conserved cysteine through the conserved F or W. Fields, in order: V gene, clone size, J gene, D gene, CDR3 protein, CDR3 DNA. A D gene is named only where the DNA matches it firmly. Rows may omit the clone size; those that give it use once, few, many or a size class.

V gene: TRBV27
clone size: many
J gene: TRBJ2-1
D gene: -
CDR3 protein: CASSSPNNEQFF
CDR3 DNA: TGTGCCAGCAGTTCCCCCAACAATGAGCAGTTCTTC

V gene: TRBV5-1
clone size: -
J gene: TRBJ2-3
D gene: TRBD2
CDR3 protein: CASSPGLAGALRTDTQYF
CDR3 DNA: TGCGCCAGCAGCCCGGGACTAGCGGGAGCCCTCCGAACAGATACGCAGTATTTT

V gene: TRBV29-1
clone size: -
J gene: TRBJ1-2
D gene: -
CDR3 protein: CSVDSRVRGYTF
CDR3 DNA: TGCAGCGTTGACTCCCGGGTGAGAGGCTACACCTTC

V gene: TRBV2
clone size: -
J gene: TRBJ1-6
D gene: -
CDR3 protein: CASSVQGNIASPLHF
CDR3 DNA: TGTGCCAGCAGTGTACAGGGAAACATAGCTTCACCCCTCCACTTT

V gene: TRBV28
clone size: -
J gene: TRBJ2-1
D gene: TRBD2
CDR3 protein: CASSPVGLARNEQFF
CDR3 DNA: TGTGCCAGCAGTCCCGTCGGACTAGCGAGGAATGAGCAGTTCTTC

V gene: TRBV27
clone size: once
J gene: TRBJ2-1
D gene: TRBD2
CDR3 protein: CASSSLAGQYNEQFF
CDR3 DNA: TGTGCCAGCAGTTCTCTAGCGGGACAATACAATGAGCAGTTCTTC

V gene: TRBV13
clone size: once
J gene: TRBJ1-5
D gene: -
CDR3 protein: CASRGGAQPQHF
CDR3 DNA: TGTGCCAGCAGGGGAGGGGCTCAGCCCCAGCATTTT

V gene: TRBV28
clone size: -
J gene: TRBJ2-1
D gene: -
CDR3 protein: CASSLTRGGQFSRLF
CDR3 DNA: TGTGCCAGCAGTTTAACCCGAGGCGGGCAGTTCTCCAGGCTCTTC

V gene: TRBV13
clone size: once
J gene: TRBJ1-2
D gene: -
CDR3 protein: CASSPAGLGYTF
CDR3 DNA: TGTGCCAGCAGCCCAGCAGGGTTGGGCTACACCTTC

V gene: TRBV6-5
clone size: -
J gene: TRBJ1-5
D gene: TRBD1
CDR3 protein: CASSSKDRARNQPQHF
CDR3 DNA: TGTGCCAGCAGTTCCAAAGACAGGGCGCGCAATCAGCCCCAGCATTTT

V gene: TRBV7-3
clone size: once
J gene: TRBJ2-2
D gene: TRBD2
CDR3 protein: CASTLAGGANTGELFF
CDR3 DNA: TGTGCCAGCACCCTAGCGGGGGGGGCGAACACCGGGGAGCTGTTTTTT

V gene: TRBV28
clone size: -
J gene: TRBJ1-6
D gene: -
CDR3 protein: CASSLTGSYNSPLHF
CDR3 DNA: TGTGCCAGCAGTCTCACAGGCTCCTATAATTCACCCCTCCACTTT

V gene: TRBV5-1
clone size: once
J gene: TRBJ1-1
D gene: -
CDR3 protein: CASSLAGVSPVEAFF
CDR3 DNA: TGCGCCAGCAGCCTGGCAGGGGTATCCCCCGTTGAAGCTTTCTTT

V gene: TRBV30
clone size: few
J gene: TRBJ1-5
D gene: -
CDR3 protein: CAWSVRVDQPQHF
CDR3 DNA: TGTGCCTGGAGTGTACGCGTGGATCAGCCCCAGCATTTT

V gene: TRBV6-5
clone size: few
J gene: TRBJ2-7
D gene: -
CDR3 protein: CASSYSLPDSPYEQYF
CDR3 DNA: TGTGCCAGCAGTTACTCGCTCCCGGACAGCCCCTACGAGCAGTACTTC

V gene: TRBV20-1
clone size: -
J gene: TRBJ2-4
D gene: TRBD2
CDR3 protein: CSASQAGRGDIQYF
CDR3 DNA: TGCAGTGCTAGTCAAGCGGGGCGGGGGGACATTCAGTACTTC

V gene: TRBV7-9
clone size: -
J gene: TRBJ1-2
D gene: -
CDR3 protein: CASRRQTYGYTF
CDR3 DNA: TGTGCCAGCAGGCGACAGACCTATGGCTACACCTTC

V gene: TRBV3-1/TRBV3-2
clone size: -
J gene: TRBJ2-3
D gene: TRBD2
CDR3 protein: CASSLPRLAGVASTDTQYF
CDR3 DNA: TGTGCCAGCAGCCTCCCGCGGCTAGCGGGAGTAGCTAGCACAGATACGCAGTATTTT

V gene: TRBV9
clone size: -
J gene: TRBJ2-1
D gene: -
CDR3 protein: CASSVATIQSSYNEQFF
CDR3 DNA: TGTGCCAGCAGCGTAGCGACTATTCAAAGCTCCTACAATGAGCAGTTCTTC

V gene: TRBV18
clone size: once
J gene: TRBJ2-7
D gene: TRBD1
CDR3 protein: CASSRTQGALYEQYF
CDR3 DNA: TGTGCCAGCTCACGTACACAGGGGGCGCTTTACGAGCAGTACTTC

V gene: TRBV27
clone size: -
J gene: TRBJ1-1
D gene: -
CDR3 protein: CASSLSRSGNTEAFF
CDR3 DNA: TGTGCCAGCAGTTTATCGAGGAGCGGAAACACTGAAGCTTTCTTT

V gene: TRBV2
clone size: -
J gene: TRBJ1-1
D gene: -
CDR3 protein: CAGQTSWGTEAFF
CDR3 DNA: TGTGCCGGACAGACCTCCTGGGGCACTGAAGCTTTCTTT

V gene: TRBV7-9
clone size: few
J gene: TRBJ2-5
D gene: -
CDR3 protein: CASSLASQEHHF
CDR3 DNA: TGTGCCAGCAGCTTAGCATCGCAGGAACACCACTTC

V gene: TRBV19
clone size: -
J gene: TRBJ2-7
D gene: TRBD1
CDR3 protein: CASTAGTGGYEQYF
CDR3 DNA: TGTGCCAGTACCGCCGGGACAGGAGGCTACGAGCAGTACTTC

V gene: TRBV5-4
clone size: -
J gene: TRBJ2-2
D gene: -
CDR3 protein: CASSSGTGNTGELFF
CDR3 DNA: TGTGCCAGCAGCTCCGGGACTGGGAACACCGGGGAGCTGTTTTTT

V gene: TRBV11-3
clone size: -
J gene: TRBJ1-6
D gene: -
CDR3 protein: CASSLRLLDSPLHF
CDR3 DNA: TGTGCCAGCAGCTTGCGGCTATTGGATTCACCCCTCCACTTT

V gene: TRBV29-1
clone size: once
J gene: TRBJ2-1
D gene: -
CDR3 protein: CSVRRGYEQFF
CDR3 DNA: TGCAGCGTTCGGAGGGGTTATGAGCAGTTCTTC

V gene: TRBV10-2
clone size: -
J gene: TRBJ2-1
D gene: TRBD1
CDR3 protein: CASKLDRGRDEQFF
CDR3 DNA: TGCGCCAGCAAACTCGACAGGGGTAGGGATGAGCAGTTCTTC

V gene: TRBV12-3/TRBV12-4
clone size: -
J gene: TRBJ1-1
D gene: -
CDR3 protein: CASSYRQALEAFF
CDR3 DNA: TGTGCCAGCAGTTACAGACAGGCCCTTGAAGCTTTCTTT

V gene: TRBV30
clone size: few
J gene: TRBJ2-1
D gene: TRBD2
CDR3 protein: CACRPGRKKENEQFF
CDR3 DNA: TGTGCCTGCCGCCCCGGGAGGAAGAAGGAGAATGAGCAGTTCTTC

V gene: TRBV6-2/TRBV6-3
clone size: few
J gene: TRBJ1-4
D gene: -
CDR3 protein: CASSLGEGGWNEKLFF
CDR3 DNA: TGTGCCAGCAGTTTGGGAGAGGGAGGGTGGAATGAAAAACTGTTTTTT

V gene: TRBV4-1
clone size: -
J gene: TRBJ1-2
D gene: -
CDR3 protein: CATSGLGSTYGYTF
CDR3 DNA: TGCGCCACCTCGGGGTTGGGGAGTACCTATGGCTACACCTTC

V gene: TRBV5-1
clone size: -
J gene: TRBJ1-5
D gene: -
CDR3 protein: CASSEQGQPQHF
CDR3 DNA: TGCGCCAGCAGCGAACAGGGACAGCCCCAGCATTTT

V gene: TRBV9
clone size: -
J gene: TRBJ1-1
D gene: -
CDR3 protein: CASSVARGTEAFF
CDR3 DNA: TGTGCCAGCAGCGTAGCCAGGGGCACTGAAGCTTTCTTT

V gene: TRBV19
clone size: -
J gene: TRBJ1-5
D gene: TRBD1
CDR3 protein: CASSPTGVGQPQHF
CDR3 DNA: TGTGCCAGTAGCCCCACAGGGGTTGGTCAGCCCCAGCATTTT

V gene: TRBV4-2
clone size: -
J gene: TRBJ2-2
D gene: -
CDR3 protein: CASSQAKAPPGGLFF
CDR3 DNA: TGTGCCAGCAGCCAAGCGAAGGCCCCCCCGGGTGGGCTGTTTTTT

V gene: TRBV19
clone size: -
J gene: TRBJ1-5
D gene: -
CDR3 protein: CASSAPWQGSQPQHF
CDR3 DNA: TGTGCCAGTAGTGCCCCCTGGCAGGGGAGTCAGCCCCAGCATTTT

V gene: TRBV5-1
clone size: -
J gene: TRBJ1-2
D gene: -
CDR3 protein: CASSPGTGQGYTF
CDR3 DNA: TGCGCCAGCAGCCCTGGTACAGGGCAAGGCTACACCTTC

V gene: TRBV29-1
clone size: -
J gene: TRBJ2-2
D gene: -
CDR3 protein: CSVSGQSNTGELFF
CDR3 DNA: TGCAGCGTTTCGGGACAATCGAACACCGGGGAGCTGTTTTTT

V gene: TRBV11-3
clone size: once
J gene: TRBJ2-3
D gene: -
CDR3 protein: CASSFVLSDTQYF
CDR3 DNA: TGTGCCAGCAGCTTCGTTCTATCGGATACGCAGTATTTT

V gene: TRBV7-9
clone size: once
J gene: TRBJ1-5
D gene: -
CDR3 protein: CASSSDGNQPQHF
CDR3 DNA: TGTGCCAGCAGCTCCGACGGGAATCAGCCCCAGCATTTT

V gene: TRBV11-2
clone size: -
J gene: TRBJ2-1
D gene: -
CDR3 protein: CASSLERLYNEQFF
CDR3 DNA: TGTGCCAGCAGCTTGGAGCGGCTCTACAATGAGCAGTTCTTC

V gene: TRBV29-1
clone size: -
J gene: TRBJ2-7
D gene: TRBD2
CDR3 protein: CSVGASGSYEQYF
CDR3 DNA: TGCAGCGTTGGGGCTAGCGGCTCCTACGAGCAGTACTTC

V gene: TRBV6-5
clone size: few
J gene: TRBJ2-2
D gene: -
CDR3 protein: CASSPTIAGELFF
CDR3 DNA: TGTGCCAGCAGTCCCACTATAGCCGGGGAGCTGTTTTTT

V gene: TRBV30
clone size: -
J gene: TRBJ2-1
D gene: -
CDR3 protein: CAWSVQMAINEQFF
CDR3 DNA: TGTGCCTGGAGTGTACAGATGGCGATAAATGAGCAGTTCTTC

V gene: TRBV4-3
clone size: -
J gene: TRBJ1-2
D gene: -
CDR3 protein: CASSQANQRYGYTF
CDR3 DNA: TGCGCCAGCAGCCAAGCGAACCAGCGCTATGGCTACACCTTC